This record concerns one T cell receptor (beta chain) sequence. Depths of 1 in 200,000 to 1 in 1 million T cells were the sequencing target. Assay: immunoSEQ multiplex PCR; the TCRdb copy retains only in-frame clones and omits some. Of roughly 150,000 clones listed, over 65% were seen once; the top ten hold roughly 2%. With cryopreserved PBMCs as the source, around 2 micrograms of genomic DNA went to TCR beta libraries. The sample belongs to a study of cytotoxic CD8 clonotypes in ibrutinib-treated CLL. This receptor was taken from a human donor with chronic lymphocytic leukemia. The sequenced sample was PBMCs, obtained after 12 months of ibrutinib treatment.

CDR3 DNA sequence: TGTGCCAGCAGCGTAGGGGGGACTGGAAACACCATATATTTT. Its translation: CASSVGGTGNTIYF. The chain is built from TRBV9 and TRBJ1-3; possibly TRBD1 for D (5 bases). V gave up 0 bases and J gave up 2 bases, with 6 bases separating them. This CDR3 region has 14 residues. Per the germline V gene, CDR1 is SGDLS and CDR2 is YYNGEE.